This is a list of T cell receptor beta chains from one sample in a study of shared clonotypes between healthy human individuals. Clones were read by immunoSEQ multiplex PCR, and TCRdb kept only the in-frame ones, dropping some. The profile shows approximately 1,500,000 clones, around 98% of them singletons. The sample consisted of naive CD4+ T cells sorted from blood. The receptor source for this set is a young man in good health. Each CDR3 is given with its conserved first and last residue. Fields, in order: J gene, D gene, clone size, V gene, CDR3 protein, CDR3 DNA. D genes are given only for firm matches. Clone size is given for some rows only: seen once, a few or many times, or a class if the clone is expanded.

TRBJ2-2,NA,NA,TRBV6-5,CASRAPATGELFF,TGTGCCAGCAGAGCGCCGGCGACCGGGGAGCTGTTTTTT
TRBJ2-1,TRBD2,NA,TRBV5-1,CASDVTSGRPNEQFF,TGCGCCAGCGATGTTACTAGCGGGAGGCCCAATGAGCAGTTCTTC
TRBJ2-2,NA,NA,TRBV14,CASSQLGEAGTGELFF,TGTGCCAGCAGCCAATTGGGGGAGGCAGGCACCGGGGAGCTGTTTTTT
TRBJ2-1,NA,NA,TRBV5-1,CASSYSGMYNEQFF,TGCGCCAGCAGCTACTCCGGGATGTACAATGAGCAGTTCTTC
TRBJ1-1,TRBD1,NA,TRBV4-1,CASSPRGTTNTEAFF,TGCGCCAGCAGCCCCAGGGGGACGACGAACACTGAAGCTTTCTTT
TRBJ2-6,NA,NA,TRBV4-2,CASSQDPTAGANVLTF,TGTGCCAGCAGCCAAGATCCAACGGCTGGGGCCAACGTCCTGACTTTC
TRBJ2-3,NA,NA,TRBV28,CASSLRQGLSTDTQYF,TGTGCCAGCAGTTTACGTCAAGGCCTGAGCACAGATACGCAGTATTTT
TRBJ2-7,NA,NA,TRBV29-1,CSVSSAPAGYSYEQYF,TGCAGCGTCAGTTCTGCCCCAGCGGGCTACTCCTACGAGCAGTACTTC
TRBJ1-1,TRBD1,NA,TRBV7-9,CASQGDTEAFF,TGTGCCAGTCAGGGGGACACTGAAGCTTTCTTT
TRBJ2-7,NA,once,TRBV5-1,CASSLKPPDSLFDLYEQYF,TGCGCCAGCAGCTTGAAACCCCCGGACAGCCTGTTCGACCTCTACGAGCAGTACTTC
TRBJ2-1,TRBD2,NA,TRBV11-2,CASRHVSGSSYNEQFF,TGTGCCAGCAGGCACGTTAGCGGGAGCAGCTACAATGAGCAGTTCTTC
TRBJ2-5,NA,NA,TRBV5-4,CASSESGTVWETQYF,TGTGCCAGCAGCGAGAGCGGGACAGTCTGGGAGACCCAGTACTTC
TRBJ2-5,TRBD2,NA,TRBV2,CARGGSGETQYF,TGTGCCAGGGGAGGGTCAGGAGAGACCCAGTACTTC
TRBJ2-7,TRBD2,NA,TRBV4-2,CASSQAGLAEEEQYF,TGTGCCAGCAGCCAAGCGGGACTAGCGGAAGAGGAGCAGTACTTC
TRBJ2-1,NA,NA,TRBV11-3,CASSPAKGNEQFF,TGTGCCAGCAGCCCTGCGAAGGGCAATGAGCAGTTCTTC
TRBJ2-7,TRBD2,NA,TRBV29-1,CSVIGGIYEQYF,TGCAGCGTGATCGGGGGGATTTACGAGCAGTACTTC
TRBJ1-1,NA,NA,TRBV6-5,CASSYSFRPTEAFF,TGTGCCAGCAGTTACAGTTTTCGGCCCACTGAAGCTTTCTTT
TRBJ2-3,NA,NA,TRBV28,CASTATDTQYF,TGTGCCAGCACCGCCACAGATACGCAGTATTTT
TRBJ2-3,TRBD1,once,TRBV9,CASSHYGPGQGGTDTQYF,TGTGCCAGCAGCCATTATGGACCGGGACAGGGGGGCACAGATACGCAGTATTTT